This T cell receptor beta chain was identified during a study of siplizumab effects on memory and regulatory T cells. Study outcomes and limitations: Under siplizumab, an average approximately 69% of mappable alloreactive CD4+ clones were Treg-derived, compared with around 25% in controls. The authors mapped only a minor fraction of alloreactive clones to unstimulated subsets. A major contribution to the alloresponse seemed to be made by naive T cells, which seemed more diverse than memory cells.

Germline V gene data show CDR1 as SGHKS and CDR2 as YYEKEE (reference sequence). CDR3 length: 14 residues. V was shortened by 5 bases and J by 2 bases, with 14 bases between the two germline ends. The assay was immunoSEQ multiplex PCR, and TCRdb's table has in-frame clones only and misses some. The table includes roughly 97,000 clones, 85% to 95% detected once. As regards this clone: Its antigen is not identified.

This sequence was found in a human donor in good health. Sequenced sample: Tregs sorted from blood. The gene calls are TRBV5-5 and TRBJ2-7, with D possibly being TRBD1 or TRBD2 (5 bases each). The CDR3 reads CASRLLRGTYEQYF. The CDR3, as DNA: TGTGCCAGCAGACTGTTGAGGGGAACCTACGAGCAGTACTTC.